The sequence of this T cell receptor (beta chain) was determined in a study of control samples from healthy donors and cancer patients. Clones were sequenced by immunoSEQ multiplex PCR, and TCRdb holds only the in-frame ones, with some missing. The repertoire holds about 70,000 clones, less than 95% seen once, with under 3.5% in the top ten. V lost 7 bases and J lost 6, with 13 bases in between. Per germline, CDR1 LNHDA and CDR2 SQIVND (reference sequence). This CDR3 has 13 residues. The chain links TRBV19 to TRBJ2-1; the D is unclear. The TCR sequence derives from a woman aged 30 to 39 in good health. Sequenced input: blood. CDR3 residues: CASTYGSINEQFF. The CDR3 DNA follows: TGTGCCAGTACCTACGGGTCGATCAATGAGCAGTTCTTC.